Here is one T cell receptor beta chain with its context. Its antigen is currently unknown. The CDR3 loop spans 13 amino acids. Germline V gene data show CDR1 as LNHDA and CDR2 as SQIVND (reference sequence). V dropped 10 bases and J dropped 10 bases, with 20 bases sitting between them. Time point in this sample: week 35, safety follow-up. Alongside topical imiquimod, each dose of vaccine comprised 300 ug of mutant IDH1 20-mer peptide. The data stem from a study of a mutant IDH1 vaccine in newly diagnosed glioma. In the study overall: Vaccines began 4-6 weeks after radiotherapy alone, or with temozolomide cycles. Study-wide results and caveats: Altogether, 85% to 95% of patients exhibited vaccine-induced immune responses.

Using immunoSEQ multiplex PCR, the repertoire was profiled, and TCRdb retains in-frame clones only, with some absent. The sample shows roughly 49,000 clones, 85% to 95% of them seen only once. The source of this sequence is a man in his fifties with glioma. The chain links TRBV19 to TRBJ2-1; the D is unclear. Sample: PBMCs, taken from a glioma patient whose treatment included an IDH1 peptide vaccine. CDR3 bases: TGTGCCACCTCGCCGTCAGTCACGAAAGAGCAGTTCTTC. The encoded protein is CATSPSVTKEQFF.